This T cell receptor beta chain was recovered during a study of CD8 T cells in Susac syndrome. Overall study: Clinically active disease was present in five or six of the sequenced Susac syndrome patients. About 8 of these patients were in remission. Blood was drawn from Susac syndrome patients while they were therapy-naive, on corticosteroids, or on intravenous immunoglobulin alone.

Random hexamers primed reverse transcription of about 0.45 to 1 ug RNA. TCR beta CDR3 was amplified by immunoSEQ multiplex PCR. This amplification extended across 54 Vbeta and 13 Jbeta segments. TCRdb analysed the immunoSEQ multiplex PCR reads with MiXCR anew, one entry per CDR3 protein. This sample yields approximately 190,000 distinct CDR3 sequences, of which 90% to 96% are seen a single time; around 0.092% belongs to the top ten. With V trimmed by 10 bases and J by 7 bases, 10 bases remained unmatched. This CDR3 is built from 14 residues. Germline assignment: CDR1 SNHLY and CDR2 FYNNEI. The clonotype originates from a human donor with Susac syndrome. The sequencing input was CD4+ T cells from PBMCs. The V gene is TRBV2, the J gene TRBJ1-2, with 12 bases fitting TRBD1. In DNA, the CDR3 is TGTGCCACCCTGGGACAGGGGGCATTAGGTGGCTACACCTTC. Encoded protein: CATLGQGALGGYTF.